These T cell receptor beta chains were read from a single sample in a study of T-cell memory formation after mild COVID-19. TCRdb independently ran MiXCR on the 5' RACE reads; one entry per CDR3 protein. The sample carries about 90,000 distinct CDR3 sequences, over 12% recorded once. Sequencing was done on a sample of PBMCs or a T cell subset sorted from them (not recorded which). Receptor source: a man between 18 and 29 years old who had mild COVID-19 (a few samples of this study predate the infection). Cell type and time point are not known. The CDR3 runs from the conserved cysteine through the conserved F or W. The D gene is left open where the match is weak. Not all rows give a size; the values are once, few, many and, for expanded clones, a class.

CDR3nt: TGCGCCAGCAGCTTGGGGTATGAGCAGTTCTTC
CDR3aa: CASSLGYEQFF
j_gene: TRBJ2-1
d_gene: -
v_gene: TRBV5-1
abundance: many

CDR3nt: TGTGCCTGGAGCCATACGGGTGAAGCTTTCTTT
CDR3aa: CAWSHTGEAFF
j_gene: TRBJ1-1
d_gene: -
v_gene: TRBV30
abundance: few

CDR3nt: TGCAGCGTTGAAGATCTCCGGTTGGAGACCCAGTACTTC
CDR3aa: CSVEDLRLETQYF
j_gene: TRBJ2-5
d_gene: -
v_gene: TRBV29-1
abundance: few

CDR3nt: TGTGCCACCGCCTTGGACAGGGGAGTCACCGGGGAGCTGTTTTTT
CDR3aa: CATALDRGVTGELFF
j_gene: TRBJ2-2
d_gene: TRBD1
v_gene: TRBV19
abundance: -

CDR3nt: TGTGCCTGGAGTGACTGGGGGGTTGAGCAGTTCTTC
CDR3aa: CAWSDWGVEQFF
j_gene: TRBJ2-1
d_gene: -
v_gene: TRBV30
abundance: -

CDR3nt: TGTGCCAGGGATACAGGGGGCAATGAGCAGTTCTTC
CDR3aa: CARDTGGNEQFF
j_gene: TRBJ2-1
d_gene: TRBD1
v_gene: TRBV7-9
abundance: -

CDR3nt: TGTGCCAGCAGCCCGGGACAGGGGGCTGAGACCCAGTACTTC
CDR3aa: CASSPGQGAETQYF
j_gene: TRBJ2-5
d_gene: TRBD1
v_gene: TRBV25-1
abundance: many

CDR3nt: TGCGCCAGCAACCCGACGTCACAGGGTTCCTACGAGCAGTACTTC
CDR3aa: CASNPTSQGSYEQYF
j_gene: TRBJ2-7
d_gene: -
v_gene: TRBV5-1
abundance: few

CDR3nt: TGCGCCAGCAGCCAAGATCGCTCCCACCCGACCTACTATGGCTACACCTTC
CDR3aa: CASSQDRSHPTYYGYTF
j_gene: TRBJ1-2
d_gene: -
v_gene: TRBV4-3
abundance: few

CDR3nt: TGTGCCTGGAGTGGCCGGGACGGTCTGGGCGAGCAGTACTTC
CDR3aa: CAWSGRDGLGEQYF
j_gene: TRBJ2-7
d_gene: -
v_gene: TRBV30
abundance: -

CDR3nt: TGTGCCAGCAGCTGGGGAGAGGGACGTTATGGCTACACCTTC
CDR3aa: CASSWGEGRYGYTF
j_gene: TRBJ1-2
d_gene: -
v_gene: TRBV7-9
abundance: -

CDR3nt: TGTGCCAGTAACGGAATTCGGACAGCTAAAGAAGCTTTCTTT
CDR3aa: CASNGIRTAKEAFF
j_gene: TRBJ1-1
d_gene: -
v_gene: TRBV19
abundance: -

CDR3nt: TGCGCCAGCAGCTTGGTCAGCGGGGATGGTGAGACCCAGTACTTC
CDR3aa: CASSLVSGDGETQYF
j_gene: TRBJ2-5
d_gene: TRBD2
v_gene: TRBV5-1
abundance: many

CDR3nt: TGCAGCTTCGGACTAGCGGGGCGGAGAGTGGAGACCCAGTACTTC
CDR3aa: CSFGLAGRRVETQYF
j_gene: TRBJ2-5
d_gene: TRBD2
v_gene: TRBV29-1
abundance: few

CDR3nt: TGCGCCAGCAGCCAAGACCCAAACGGGGGTAGCCTCTACAATGAGCAGTTCTTC
CDR3aa: CASSQDPNGGSLYNEQFF
j_gene: TRBJ2-1
d_gene: -
v_gene: TRBV4-1
abundance: -

CDR3nt: TGTGCCAGCAGTTTTGCAACTAATGAAAAACTGTTTTTT
CDR3aa: CASSFATNEKLFF
j_gene: TRBJ1-4
d_gene: -
v_gene: TRBV6-6
abundance: -

CDR3nt: TGTGCCAGCAGCCGGACCACATCTCTGGGGGAGCAGTTCTTC
CDR3aa: CASSRTTSLGEQFF
j_gene: TRBJ2-1
d_gene: -
v_gene: TRBV7-9
abundance: few

CDR3nt: TGTGCCAGCAGCTCCTTCCAGGGTACGACTGAAGCTTTCTTT
CDR3aa: CASSSFQGTTEAFF
j_gene: TRBJ1-1
d_gene: -
v_gene: TRBV11-2
abundance: -

CDR3nt: TGCAGCGTTGTGAGAGAGACCCAGTACTTC
CDR3aa: CSVVRETQYF
j_gene: TRBJ2-5
d_gene: -
v_gene: TRBV29-1
abundance: many

CDR3nt: TGCGCCAGCAGCTCCGGGACAGGGGGCTTCGACTATGGCTACACCTTC
CDR3aa: CASSSGTGGFDYGYTF
j_gene: TRBJ1-2
d_gene: TRBD1
v_gene: TRBV4-3
abundance: -

CDR3nt: TGTGCCACCCCAATTCAGGCCTCCTACGAGCAGTACTTC
CDR3aa: CATPIQASYEQYF
j_gene: TRBJ2-7
d_gene: -
v_gene: TRBV24-1
abundance: -

CDR3nt: TGCGCCAGCAGTGACTCAGGGGGAGGCTACGAGCAGTACTTC
CDR3aa: CASSDSGGGYEQYF
j_gene: TRBJ2-7
d_gene: -
v_gene: TRBV10-1
abundance: few

CDR3nt: TGCGCCAGCAGCCAAGAGACAGGGCTACATGGCTACACCTTC
CDR3aa: CASSQETGLHGYTF
j_gene: TRBJ1-2
d_gene: TRBD1
v_gene: TRBV4-1
abundance: few

CDR3nt: TGTGCCAGCAGCTTCGGGGATACCTACGAGCAGTACTTC
CDR3aa: CASSFGDTYEQYF
j_gene: TRBJ2-7
d_gene: -
v_gene: TRBV7-7
abundance: -

CDR3nt: TGTGCCAGCAGATATTTGACGGGACAGGTTAACTATGGCTACACCTTC
CDR3aa: CASRYLTGQVNYGYTF
j_gene: TRBJ1-2
d_gene: TRBD1
v_gene: TRBV7-9
abundance: -

CDR3nt: TGCAGTGCTAGAGGGGCGGGGCACTCCTACAATGAGCAGTTCTTC
CDR3aa: CSARGAGHSYNEQFF
j_gene: TRBJ2-1
d_gene: -
v_gene: TRBV20-1
abundance: few

CDR3nt: TGTGCCAGCAGTGCGCAGGCTAACACTGAAGCTTTCTTT
CDR3aa: CASSAQANTEAFF
j_gene: TRBJ1-1
d_gene: -
v_gene: TRBV6-6
abundance: -

CDR3nt: TGTGCCAGCAGCCAGGGAAGGGGCAACCAGCCCCAGCATTTT
CDR3aa: CASSQGRGNQPQHF
j_gene: TRBJ1-5
d_gene: -
v_gene: TRBV4-2
abundance: few

CDR3nt: TGTGCCAGCAGCCAAGATGAAATCCGCGAAACTAACTATGGCTACACCTTC
CDR3aa: CASSQDEIRETNYGYTF
j_gene: TRBJ1-2
d_gene: -
v_gene: TRBV14
abundance: -

CDR3nt: TGCGCCAGCAGCTTGCAGGGACAATACAATGAGCAGTTCTTC
CDR3aa: CASSLQGQYNEQFF
j_gene: TRBJ2-1
d_gene: -
v_gene: TRBV5-1
abundance: few

CDR3nt: TGTGCCAGCAGGGGTTCGACAGGGGCCAACTATGGCTACACCTTC
CDR3aa: CASRGSTGANYGYTF
j_gene: TRBJ1-2
d_gene: TRBD1
v_gene: TRBV27
abundance: -

CDR3nt: TGTGCCAGCAGCGATTGGACAGGCTTGGGAACCGGGGAGCTGTTTTTT
CDR3aa: CASSDWTGLGTGELFF
j_gene: TRBJ2-2
d_gene: TRBD1
v_gene: TRBV9
abundance: few

CDR3nt: TGCGCCAGCAGCCCGGACCTCCCCGCCGGCGAGCAGTACTTC
CDR3aa: CASSPDLPAGEQYF
j_gene: TRBJ2-7
d_gene: -
v_gene: TRBV4-1
abundance: many